Listed below are T cell receptor beta chains from one sample, sequenced in a study of T cell changes during pregnancy in multiple sclerosis. The protocol was immunoSEQ multiplex PCR, while the TCRdb copy is restricted to in-frame clones and leaves out a portion. The sample holds tens of thousands of clones, 90% to 95% seen once. Sequenced here: peripheral blood, sampled in the second trimester of pregnancy. The receptors shown here come from a female donor in good health, enrolled as a control in a pregnancy study. The CDR3 runs from the conserved cysteine through the conserved F or W. D genes are given only for firm matches. The size entry is marked missing in some rows and otherwise reads once, few, many or a size class.

- TRBD2 TRBJ2-3 TRBV5-1 TGCGCCAGCAGCTTGGGACTAGCGGGGGTCACAGATACGCAGTATTTT CASSLGLAGVTDTQYF
- TRBD2 TRBJ2-3 TRBV7-2 TGTGCCAGCAGCCGACTAGCGGGGACAGATACGCAGTATTTT CASSRLAGTDTQYF
- - TRBJ2-3 TRBV5-1 TGCGCCAGCAGCTTGGCGGGGGGACAAGATACGCAGTATTTT CASSLAGGQDTQYF
- - TRBJ2-7 TRBV6-5 TGTGCCAGCAGTTACACGCACCAGGGAAACGAGCAGTACTTC CASSYTHQGNEQYF
- TRBD1 TRBJ1-2 TRBV29-1 TGCAGCGTGGGGACAGGCGATGGCTACACCTTC CSVGTGDGYTF
- - TRBJ1-1 TRBV2 TGTGCCATCCCAAGCGGGCGCACTGAAGCTTTCTTT CAIPSGRTEAFF
- - TRBJ1-1 TRBV27 TGTGCCAGCGCGGGGGTTGGCACTGAAGCTTTCTTT CASAGVGTEAFF
- - TRBJ2-6 TRBV9 TGTGCCAGCAGCGTGCAGGGATCCGGGGCCAACGTCCTGACTTTC CASSVQGSGANVLTF
few - TRBJ1-6 TRBV5-6 TGTGCCAGCAGCACGGCAGGGCGGTCACCCCTCCACTTT CASSTAGRSPLHF
- TRBD1 TRBJ2-3 TRBV19 TGTGCCAGTAGCTTAGGGACAGCATACTTCACAGATACGCAGTATTTT CASSLGTAYFTDTQYF
- TRBD2 TRBJ2-7 TRBV25-1 TGTGCCAGCAGTGGGTGGGGGGGTGAGAGGTACGAGCAGTACTTC CASSGWGGERYEQYF
once - TRBJ1-1 TRBV2 TGTGCCAGCAGTGAAGCGGGGACATACGAAGCTTTCTTT CASSEAGTYEAFF
- TRBD1 TRBJ2-7 TRBV27 TGTGCCAGCAGCCCTCGGGGACAGGGTTCCAACGAGCAGTACTTC CASSPRGQGSNEQYF
once - TRBJ2-3 TRBV7-2 TGTGCCAGCGGACGACAGGTCATGGCGCAGTATTTT CASGRQVMAQYF
- TRBD1 TRBJ1-6 TRBV2 TGTGCCAGCACCCCCCGCCGAAGACAGGGGGCAGTAGGGGATAATTCACCCCTCCACTTT CASTPRRRQGAVGDNSPLHF
- - TRBJ2-7 TRBV14 TGTGCCAGCAGCCCTCTCGCCCGGTCCTACGAGCAGTACTTC CASSPLARSYEQYF
- - TRBJ2-2 TRBV4-1 TGCGCCAGCAGCCAAGGGGGCACTACGAACACCGGGGAGCTGTTTTTT CASSQGGTTNTGELFF
- - TRBJ1-1 TRBV30 TGTGCCTGGGGTACAGGGAGCGGCACTGAAGCTTTCTTT CAWGTGSGTEAFF
- - TRBJ1-1 TRBV6-5 TGTGCCAGCAGTTCGGTGAACACTGAAGCTTTCTTT CASSSVNTEAFF
- TRBD2 TRBJ2-7 TRBV5-4 TGTGCCAGCAGCTTTCCCGGGGAGGGATACGAGCAGTACTTC CASSFPGEGYEQYF
- TRBD1 TRBJ1-2 TRBV5-4 TGTGCCAGCAGCCAACCCAGTGGGGACAGGGGTGGCTACACCTTC CASSQPSGDRGGYTF
- TRBD1 TRBJ1-1 TRBV28 TGTGCCAGCAGTTTGGGACAGCTAATGAACACTGAAGCTTTCTTT CASSLGQLMNTEAFF
- TRBD2 TRBJ2-3 TRBV18 TGTGCCAGCTCACCACTAGCGGGGGGGATCGAGGATACGCAGTATTTT CASSPLAGGIEDTQYF
- TRBD1 TRBJ2-4 TRBV19 TGTGCCAGTAGTAGGGACAGGGGACTAGCCAAAAACATTCAGTACTTC CASSRDRGLAKNIQYF
- - TRBJ2-2 TRBV18 TGTGCCAGCTCCCTGAGACAGAACGCGAACACCGGGGAGCTGTTTTTT CASSLRQNANTGELFF
- TRBD2 TRBJ2-1 TRBV5-4 TGTGCCAGCAGCCCGGGACTAGCGGGCCCCTACAATGAGCAGTTCTTC CASSPGLAGPYNEQFF
once TRBD1 TRBJ1-1 TRBV18 TGTGCCAGCTCACAAACCGGGACAGGGTTGGGCACTGAAGCTTTCTTT CASSQTGTGLGTEAFF
- - TRBJ1-1 TRBV7-2 TGTGCCAGCAGCTCTACCTTTCGCACTGAAGCTTTCTTT CASSSTFRTEAFF
- TRBD2 TRBJ2-5 TRBV29-1 TGCAGCGTCGCAACCCGGGGGGTCCAAGAGACCCAGTACTTC CSVATRGVQETQYF
- - TRBJ1-2 TRBV19 TGTGCCAGTGGCCCACCCTCCTATGGCTACACCTTC CASGPPSYGYTF
- - TRBJ1-4 TRBV6-6 TGTGCCAACCCCCCCCGCGGTGAAAAACTGTTTTTT CANPPRGEKLFF
- - TRBJ1-1 TRBV21-1 TGTGCCAGCAGGGAGACAGTAAACACTGAAGCTTTCTTT CASRETVNTEAFF